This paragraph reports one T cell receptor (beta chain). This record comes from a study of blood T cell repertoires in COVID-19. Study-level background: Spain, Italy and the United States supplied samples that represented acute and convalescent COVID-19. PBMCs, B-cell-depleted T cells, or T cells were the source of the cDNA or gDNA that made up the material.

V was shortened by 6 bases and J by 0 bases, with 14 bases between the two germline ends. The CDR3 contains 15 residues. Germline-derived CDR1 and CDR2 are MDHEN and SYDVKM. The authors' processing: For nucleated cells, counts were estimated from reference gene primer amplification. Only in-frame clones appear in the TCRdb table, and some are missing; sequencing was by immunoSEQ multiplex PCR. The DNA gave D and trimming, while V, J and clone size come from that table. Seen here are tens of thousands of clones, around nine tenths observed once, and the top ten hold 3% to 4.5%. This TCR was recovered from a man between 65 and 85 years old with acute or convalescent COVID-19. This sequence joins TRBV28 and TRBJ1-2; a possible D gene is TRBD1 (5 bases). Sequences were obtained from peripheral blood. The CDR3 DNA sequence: TGTGCCAGCAGCGGAGGGGTTTTAGCTAACTATGGCTACACCTTC. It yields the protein CASSGGVLANYGYTF.